These T cell receptor beta chains were read from a single sample in a study of blood T cell repertoires in COVID-19. Only in-frame clones appear in the TCRdb table, and some are missing; sequencing was by immunoSEQ multiplex PCR. The data show some 350,000 clones, more than 75% seen once. The sequencing input was peripheral blood. These receptor sequences come from a woman in her late teens or twenties who had recovered from COVID-19. The CDR3 runs from the conserved cysteine through the conserved F or W. The order of the fields is D gene, clone size, J gene, V gene, CDR3 DNA, CDR3 protein. A D gene is named only where the DNA matches it firmly. Size tells how often a clone was seen (once, few, many) or the class of an expanded clone, and some rows leave it out.

d_call: NA; clone_size: NA; j_call: TRBJ1-5; v_call: TRBV19; cdr3_nt: TGTGCCAGTAGTATAGGTGCGGATCCGGGGCCCCAGCATTTT; cdr3_aa: CASSIGADPGPQHF
d_call: TRBD2; clone_size: NA; j_call: TRBJ2-3; v_call: TRBV9; cdr3_nt: TGTGCCAGCAGCGTAGGCCCAGGGACTAGCGGCAATACGCAGTATTTT; cdr3_aa: CASSVGPGTSGNTQYF
d_call: NA; clone_size: NA; j_call: TRBJ2-1; v_call: TRBV20-1; cdr3_nt: TGCAGTGCTAGTTTTCAGGCGTACAATGAGCAGTTCTTC; cdr3_aa: CSASFQAYNEQFF
d_call: NA; clone_size: NA; j_call: TRBJ1-2; v_call: TRBV5-1; cdr3_nt: TGCGCCAGCAGCTGGCGGGGAGCTAACTATGGCTACACCTTC; cdr3_aa: CASSWRGANYGYTF
d_call: NA; clone_size: few; j_call: TRBJ1-1; v_call: TRBV7-2; cdr3_nt: TGTGCCAGCAGTCCCTATCTGGTGAACACTGAAGCTTTCTTT; cdr3_aa: CASSPYLVNTEAFF
d_call: TRBD1; clone_size: NA; j_call: TRBJ2-2; v_call: TRBV5-5; cdr3_nt: TGTGCCAGCAGCCCAACACTTCAGGGGGCGCACACCGGGGAGCTGTTTTTT; cdr3_aa: CASSPTLQGAHTGELFF
d_call: TRBD1; clone_size: NA; j_call: TRBJ1-5; v_call: TRBV7-8; cdr3_nt: TGTGCCAGCAGCTTAGGGGGACAGGGGCGGGTCGGTCAGCCCCAGCATTTT; cdr3_aa: CASSLGGQGRVGQPQHF
d_call: TRBD1; clone_size: NA; j_call: TRBJ1-5; v_call: TRBV7-2; cdr3_nt: TGTGCCAGCAGCTCCGGTTGGGGACAGAGTTATCAGCCCCAGCATTTT; cdr3_aa: CASSSGWGQSYQPQHF
d_call: TRBD1; clone_size: NA; j_call: TRBJ1-5; v_call: TRBV24-1; cdr3_nt: TGTGCCACCAGTGACACAGGGGCCCAGCCCCAGCATTTT; cdr3_aa: CATSDTGAQPQHF
d_call: NA; clone_size: NA; j_call: TRBJ2-1; v_call: TRBV18; cdr3_nt: TGTGCCAGCTCACCAGAGCTCGCGGGGACCTACAATGAGCAGTTCTTC; cdr3_aa: CASSPELAGTYNEQFF
d_call: TRBD1; clone_size: NA; j_call: TRBJ1-1; v_call: TRBV7-8; cdr3_nt: TGTGCCAGCAGCTCGTGGCAGGGGGCGCTTAACACTGAAGCTTTCTTT; cdr3_aa: CASSSWQGALNTEAFF
d_call: TRBD2; clone_size: once; j_call: TRBJ2-1; v_call: TRBV11-3; cdr3_nt: TGTGCCAGCAGACAACCCGGACTAGCGGCGGGGGATGAGCAGTTCTTC; cdr3_aa: CASRQPGLAAGDEQFF
d_call: NA; clone_size: once; j_call: TRBJ1-2; v_call: TRBV7-8; cdr3_nt: TGTGCCAGCAGCTACCGCCGGGGGATTTTGGGCGGCTACACCTTC; cdr3_aa: CASSYRRGILGGYTF
d_call: NA; clone_size: NA; j_call: TRBJ2-5; v_call: TRBV19; cdr3_nt: TGTGCCAGTAGTTGGCTGGGCAGTTTGGAGACCCAGTACTTC; cdr3_aa: CASSWLGSLETQYF
d_call: TRBD2; clone_size: NA; j_call: TRBJ2-5; v_call: TRBV28; cdr3_nt: TGTGCCAGCAGTCTTGGAGCGGGAGTAGAAGAGACCCAGTACTTC; cdr3_aa: CASSLGAGVEETQYF
d_call: TRBD1; clone_size: NA; j_call: TRBJ1-2; v_call: TRBV9; cdr3_nt: TGTGCCAGCAGCGTAGGACAGGGGAACTATGGCTACACCTTC; cdr3_aa: CASSVGQGNYGYTF
d_call: TRBD1; clone_size: once; j_call: TRBJ1-1; v_call: TRBV6-2/TRBV6-3; cdr3_nt: TGTGCCAGCAGTTTGAGGACAGGGGGCGAGACTGAAGCTTTCTTT; cdr3_aa: CASSLRTGGETEAFF
d_call: NA; clone_size: NA; j_call: TRBJ1-1; v_call: TRBV27; cdr3_nt: TGTGCCAGCAGAGACCGGAGGGGTATGGCTGAAGCTTTCTTT; cdr3_aa: CASRDRRGMAEAFF
d_call: NA; clone_size: NA; j_call: TRBJ1-5; v_call: TRBV30; cdr3_nt: TGTGCCTGGAGTGCAAGCGACAATCAGCCCCAGCATTTT; cdr3_aa: CAWSASDNQPQHF
d_call: TRBD1; clone_size: NA; j_call: TRBJ1-6; v_call: TRBV5-1; cdr3_nt: TGCGCCAGCAGCTTGGTACAGGGGGGGACCTATAATTCACCCCTCCACTTT; cdr3_aa: CASSLVQGGTYNSPLHF
d_call: NA; clone_size: NA; j_call: TRBJ1-2; v_call: TRBV30; cdr3_nt: TGTGCCCGCCAAGGGGGGGATGGCTACACCTTC; cdr3_aa: CARQGGDGYTF
d_call: TRBD2; clone_size: NA; j_call: TRBJ2-5; v_call: TRBV7-2; cdr3_nt: TGTGCCAGCAGCTTATCCGGGACTAGATTAGAGACCCAGTACTTC; cdr3_aa: CASSLSGTRLETQYF
d_call: NA; clone_size: few; j_call: TRBJ1-2; v_call: TRBV30; cdr3_nt: TGTGCCTGCCCCAGGGACAATGGCTACACCTTC; cdr3_aa: CACPRDNGYTF
d_call: NA; clone_size: NA; j_call: TRBJ1-6; v_call: TRBV5-6; cdr3_nt: TGTGCCAGTAGGCCCTTTGAGGGTTCCCTCCACTTT; cdr3_aa: CASRPFEGSLHF
d_call: TRBD1; clone_size: NA; j_call: TRBJ1-5; v_call: TRBV5-4; cdr3_nt: TGTGCCAGCAGCGCAGACAGGGACCAGCCCCAGCATTTT; cdr3_aa: CASSADRDQPQHF
d_call: TRBD1; clone_size: NA; j_call: TRBJ1-1; v_call: TRBV19; cdr3_nt: TGTGCCAGTAGTATAGGGACAGGGCGGCTCACTGAAGCTTTCTTT; cdr3_aa: CASSIGTGRLTEAFF
d_call: NA; clone_size: NA; j_call: TRBJ2-5; v_call: TRBV5-1; cdr3_nt: TGCGCCAGCAGCTCTCTCGGTTTCCCACGGGAGACCCAGTACTTC; cdr3_aa: CASSSLGFPRETQYF
d_call: NA; clone_size: once; j_call: TRBJ2-5; v_call: TRBV7-2; cdr3_nt: TGTGCCAGCAGCCCTCGACAGGTCCGGGGAGAGACCCAGTACTTC; cdr3_aa: CASSPRQVRGETQYF
d_call: TRBD1; clone_size: NA; j_call: TRBJ2-2; v_call: TRBV11-2; cdr3_nt: TGTGCCAGCAGGCAACAGGGGGCCCTCACCGGGGAGCTGTTTTTT; cdr3_aa: CASRQQGALTGELFF
d_call: NA; clone_size: NA; j_call: TRBJ2-3; v_call: TRBV19; cdr3_nt: TGTGCCAGTACCTCAGGAACCCGTGCGGCCCCAAGGGGAGATACGCAGTATTTT; cdr3_aa: CASTSGTRAAPRGDTQYF
d_call: TRBD1; clone_size: few; j_call: TRBJ1-2; v_call: TRBV28; cdr3_nt: TGTGCCAGCAGTGCGAAGGAGGGGGCAGAGGGCTACACCTTC; cdr3_aa: CASSAKEGAEGYTF
d_call: NA; clone_size: NA; j_call: TRBJ1-6; v_call: TRBV4-3; cdr3_nt: TGCGCCAGCAGCCAAGATGCACAGGGCACATATTCACCCCTCCACTTT; cdr3_aa: CASSQDAQGTYSPLHF
d_call: TRBD2; clone_size: few; j_call: TRBJ2-1; v_call: TRBV12-3/TRBV12-4; cdr3_nt: TGTGCCAGCAGTTTCGGGACTAGCAATGAGCAGTTCTTC; cdr3_aa: CASSFGTSNEQFF
d_call: NA; clone_size: NA; j_call: TRBJ2-5; v_call: TRBV5-1; cdr3_nt: TGCGCCAGCAGCTTGTTGGCAGCCTCACGAGGGGAGACCCAGTACTTC; cdr3_aa: CASSLLAASRGETQYF
d_call: TRBD2; clone_size: NA; j_call: TRBJ2-1; v_call: TRBV11-2; cdr3_nt: TGTGCCAGCAGACGTCTAGCGGGAGAGGAGCAGGTCTTC; cdr3_aa: CASRRLAGEEQVF
d_call: TRBD2; clone_size: NA; j_call: TRBJ2-1; v_call: TRBV4-3; cdr3_nt: TGCGCCAGCAGCCAAGAGGCGGGGGGCTACAATGAGCAGTTCTTC; cdr3_aa: CASSQEAGGYNEQFF
d_call: NA; clone_size: NA; j_call: TRBJ2-5; v_call: TRBV7-8; cdr3_nt: TGTGCCAGCAGCTTGCGGCGGGGTTCCGAGACCCAGTACTTC; cdr3_aa: CASSLRRGSETQYF
d_call: NA; clone_size: NA; j_call: TRBJ2-1; v_call: TRBV7-9; cdr3_nt: TGTGCCAGCAGCCTTAATCGGGAGCCCCCCAATGAGCAGTTCTTC; cdr3_aa: CASSLNREPPNEQFF
d_call: NA; clone_size: few; j_call: TRBJ1-2; v_call: TRBV10-3; cdr3_nt: TGTGCCATCAGCCCGAGGTTTGCAGGGTATTCGGGCTACACCTTC; cdr3_aa: CAISPRFAGYSGYTF
d_call: TRBD2; clone_size: NA; j_call: TRBJ2-1; v_call: TRBV18; cdr3_nt: TGTGCCAGCTCTCAAGGGGCCACTAGCGGGAGAATAAATGAGCAGTTCTTC; cdr3_aa: CASSQGATSGRINEQFF